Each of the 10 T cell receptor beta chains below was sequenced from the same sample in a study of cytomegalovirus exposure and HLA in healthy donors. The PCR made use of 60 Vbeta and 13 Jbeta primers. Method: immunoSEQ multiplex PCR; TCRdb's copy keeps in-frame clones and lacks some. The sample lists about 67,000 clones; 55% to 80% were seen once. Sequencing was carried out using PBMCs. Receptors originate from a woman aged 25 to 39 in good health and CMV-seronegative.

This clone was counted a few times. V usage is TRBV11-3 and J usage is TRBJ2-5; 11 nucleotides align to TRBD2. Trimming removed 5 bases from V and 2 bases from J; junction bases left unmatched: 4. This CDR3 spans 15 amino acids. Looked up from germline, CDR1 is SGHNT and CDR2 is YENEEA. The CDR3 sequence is CASSQGLADQETQYF. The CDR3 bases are TGTGCCAGCAGCCAGGGACTAGCGGATCAAGAGACCCAGTACTTC.

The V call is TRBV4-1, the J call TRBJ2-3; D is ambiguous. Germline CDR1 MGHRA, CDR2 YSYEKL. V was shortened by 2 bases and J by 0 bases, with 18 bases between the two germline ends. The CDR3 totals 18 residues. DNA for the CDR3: TGCGCCAGCAGCCAACTTTCGAAGGCTAGGTACAGCACAGATACGCAGTATTTT. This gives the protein CASSQLSKARYSTDTQYF.

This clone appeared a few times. CDR3 sequence: CASSLGDSPNTEAFF. The CDR3 region has the DNA TGCGCCAGCAGCTTGGGGGACAGTCCGAACACTGAAGCTTTCTTT. The chain combines TRBV5-1 with TRBJ1-1; 7 positions agree with TRBD1. The length of the CDR3 is 15 residues. V dropped 0 bases and J dropped 1; count of bases not matched to a gene: 3. Germline assignment: CDR1 SGHRS and CDR2 YFSETQ.

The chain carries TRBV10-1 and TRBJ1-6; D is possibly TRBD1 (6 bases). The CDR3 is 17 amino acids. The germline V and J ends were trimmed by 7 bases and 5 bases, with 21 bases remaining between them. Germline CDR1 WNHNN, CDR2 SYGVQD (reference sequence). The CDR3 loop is CASTTEGGGLDNSPLHF. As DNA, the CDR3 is TGCGCCAGCACTACCGAAGGGGGGGGTCTAGATAATTCACCCCTCCACTTT.

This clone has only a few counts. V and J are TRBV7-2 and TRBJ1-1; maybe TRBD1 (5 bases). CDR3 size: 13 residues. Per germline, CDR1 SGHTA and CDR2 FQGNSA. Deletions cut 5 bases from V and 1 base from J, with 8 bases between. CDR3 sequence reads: CASSRTGNTEAFF. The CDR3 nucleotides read TGTGCCAGCAGCCGCACAGGGAACACTGAAGCTTTCTTT.

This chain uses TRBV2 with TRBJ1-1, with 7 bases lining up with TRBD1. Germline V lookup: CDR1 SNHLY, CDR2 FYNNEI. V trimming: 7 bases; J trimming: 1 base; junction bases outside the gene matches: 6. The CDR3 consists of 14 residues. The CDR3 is CASKGAVRNTEAFF. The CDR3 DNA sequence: TGTGCCAGCAAGGGGGCGGTCCGGAACACTGAAGCTTTCTTT.

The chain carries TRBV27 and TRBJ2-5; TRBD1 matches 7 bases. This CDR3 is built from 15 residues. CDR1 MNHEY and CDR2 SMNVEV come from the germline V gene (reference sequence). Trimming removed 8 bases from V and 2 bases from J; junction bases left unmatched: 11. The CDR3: CASSSDGTVQETQYF. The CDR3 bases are TGTGCCAGCTCCTCCGACGGGACAGTTCAAGAGACCCAGTACTTC.

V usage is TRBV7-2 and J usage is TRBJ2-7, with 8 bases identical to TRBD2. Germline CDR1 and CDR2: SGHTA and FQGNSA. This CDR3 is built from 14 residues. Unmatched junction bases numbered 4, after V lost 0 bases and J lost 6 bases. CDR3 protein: CASSLAGSGVEQYF. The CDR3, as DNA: TGTGCCAGCAGCTTAGCGGGTAGCGGGGTCGAGCAGTACTTC.

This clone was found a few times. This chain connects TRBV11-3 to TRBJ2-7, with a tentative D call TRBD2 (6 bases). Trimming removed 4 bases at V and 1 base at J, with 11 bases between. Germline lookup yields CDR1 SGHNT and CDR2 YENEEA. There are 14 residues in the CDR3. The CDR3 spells CASSYGGSSYEQYF. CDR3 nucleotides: TGTGCCAGCAGCTACGGGGGTTCATCCTACGAGCAGTACTTC.

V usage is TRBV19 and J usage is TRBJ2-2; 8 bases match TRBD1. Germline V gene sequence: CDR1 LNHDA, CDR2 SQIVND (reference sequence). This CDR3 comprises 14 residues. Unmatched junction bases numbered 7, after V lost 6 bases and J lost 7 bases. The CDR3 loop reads CASRLDRAVGELFF. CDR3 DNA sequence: TGTGCCAGTAGGTTGGACAGGGCTGTCGGGGAGCTGTTTTTT.